The text below deals with one T cell receptor (beta chain). The sample originates from a study of blood T cell repertoires in COVID-19. Study-wide background: Samples came from the United States, Italy and Spain, spanning acute and convalescent COVID-19. T cells, B-cell-depleted T cells, or PBMCs provided the cDNA or gDNA that served as material.

In the original processing: The authors estimated nucleated cell counts from reference gene primer amplification. Assay used: immunoSEQ multiplex PCR; TCRdb lists only in-frame clones, some missing. V and J calls and clone size are those listed in that table; D and trimming were worked out from the DNA. In the table there are 73,000 or so clones, around 82% of which are singletons. The junction had 13 bases not matched to a gene; V was cut back by 3 bases and J by 3 bases. Looked up from germline, CDR1 is GTSNPN and CDR2 is SVGIG (reference sequence). The CDR3 length is 19 residues. Sequenced sample: peripheral blood. The J gene is TRBJ1-6, the V gene TRBV30; TRBD1 agrees at 11 bases. The clonotype originates from a woman aged 60-75 years with acute or convalescent COVID-19. The CDR3 DNA sequence: TGTGCCTGGAGACTCACGCCCGGACAGGGGGCATTCTATAATTCACCCCTCCACTTT. Its protein is CAWRLTPGQGAFYNSPLHF.